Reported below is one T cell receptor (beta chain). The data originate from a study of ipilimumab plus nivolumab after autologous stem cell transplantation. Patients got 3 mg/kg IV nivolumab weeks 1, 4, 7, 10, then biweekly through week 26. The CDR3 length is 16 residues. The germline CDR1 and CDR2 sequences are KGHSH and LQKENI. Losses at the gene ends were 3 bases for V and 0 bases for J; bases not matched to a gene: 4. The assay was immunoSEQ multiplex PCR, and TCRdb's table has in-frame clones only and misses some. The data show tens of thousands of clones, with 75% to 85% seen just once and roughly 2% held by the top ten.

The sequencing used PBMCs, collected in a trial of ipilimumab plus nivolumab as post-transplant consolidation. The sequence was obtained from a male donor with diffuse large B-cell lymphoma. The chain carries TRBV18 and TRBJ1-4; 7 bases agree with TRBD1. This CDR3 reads CASSPGQMPTNEKLFF. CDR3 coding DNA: TGTGCCAGCTCACCGGGACAGATGCCAACTAATGAAAAACTGTTTTTT.